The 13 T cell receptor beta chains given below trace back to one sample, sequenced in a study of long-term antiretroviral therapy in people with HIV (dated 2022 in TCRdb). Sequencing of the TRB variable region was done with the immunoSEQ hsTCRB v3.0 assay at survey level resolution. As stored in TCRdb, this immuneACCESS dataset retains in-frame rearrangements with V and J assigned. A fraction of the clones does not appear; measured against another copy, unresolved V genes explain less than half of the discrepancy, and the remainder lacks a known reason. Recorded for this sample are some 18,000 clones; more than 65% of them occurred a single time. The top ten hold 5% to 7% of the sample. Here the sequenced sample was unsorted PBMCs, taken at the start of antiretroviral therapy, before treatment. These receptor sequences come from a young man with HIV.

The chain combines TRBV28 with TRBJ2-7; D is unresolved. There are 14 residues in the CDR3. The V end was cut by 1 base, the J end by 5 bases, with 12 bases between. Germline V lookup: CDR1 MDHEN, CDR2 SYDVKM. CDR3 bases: TGTGCCAGCAGTTTATTCCGGACGGAGAACGAGCAGTACTTC. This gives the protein CASSLFRTENEQYF. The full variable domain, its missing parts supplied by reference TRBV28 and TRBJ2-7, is DVKVTQSSRYLVKRTGEKVFLECVQDMDHENMFWYRQDPGLGLRLIYFSYDVKMKEKGDIPEGYSVSREKKERFSLILESASTNQTSMYLCASSLFRTENEQYFGPGTRLTVT.

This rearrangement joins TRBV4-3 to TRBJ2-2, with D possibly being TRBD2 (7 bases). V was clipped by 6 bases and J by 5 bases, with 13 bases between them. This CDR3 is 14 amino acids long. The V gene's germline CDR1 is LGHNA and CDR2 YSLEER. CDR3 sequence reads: CASSRRGGTGELFF. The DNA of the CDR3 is TGCGCCAGCAGTCGGAGGGGGGGAACCGGGGAGCTGTTTTTT.

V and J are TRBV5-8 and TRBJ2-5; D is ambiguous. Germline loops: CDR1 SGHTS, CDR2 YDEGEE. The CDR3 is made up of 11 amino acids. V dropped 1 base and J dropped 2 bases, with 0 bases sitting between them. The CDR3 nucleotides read TGTGCCAGCAGCTTGCAAGAGACCCAGTACTTC. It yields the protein CASSLQETQYF. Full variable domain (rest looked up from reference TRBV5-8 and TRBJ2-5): EAGVTQSPTHLIKTRGQQATLRCSPISGHTSVYWYQQALGLGLQFLLWYDEGEERNRGNFPPRFSGRQFPNYSSELNVNALELEDSALYLCASSLQETQYFGPGTRLLVL.

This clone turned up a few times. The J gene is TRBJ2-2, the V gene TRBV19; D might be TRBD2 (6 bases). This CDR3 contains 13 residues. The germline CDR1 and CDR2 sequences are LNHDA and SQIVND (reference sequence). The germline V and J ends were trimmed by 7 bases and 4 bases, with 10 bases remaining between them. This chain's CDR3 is CASTHGSTGELFF. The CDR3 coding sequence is TGTGCCAGTACCCACGGGAGCACCGGGGAGCTGTTTTTT.

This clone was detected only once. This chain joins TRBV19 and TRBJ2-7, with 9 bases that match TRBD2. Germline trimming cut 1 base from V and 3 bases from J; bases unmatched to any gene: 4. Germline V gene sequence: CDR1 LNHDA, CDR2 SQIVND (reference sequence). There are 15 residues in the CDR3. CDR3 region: CASSIGSGSIYEQYF. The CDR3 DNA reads TGTGCCAGTAGTATAGGTAGCGGGAGTATCTACGAGCAGTACTTC.

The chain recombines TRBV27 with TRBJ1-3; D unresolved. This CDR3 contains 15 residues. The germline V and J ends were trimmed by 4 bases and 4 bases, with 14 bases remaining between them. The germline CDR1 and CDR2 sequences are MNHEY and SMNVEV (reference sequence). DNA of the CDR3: TGTGCCAGCAGTTCACCAGGTGGTTCAGGAAACACCATATATTTT. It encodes CASSSPGGSGNTIYF.

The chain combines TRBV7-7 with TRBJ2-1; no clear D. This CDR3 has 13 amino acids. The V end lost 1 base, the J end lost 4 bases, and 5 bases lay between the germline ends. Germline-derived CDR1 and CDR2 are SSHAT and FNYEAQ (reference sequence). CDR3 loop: CASSLDLYNEQFF. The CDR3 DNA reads TGTGCCAGCAGCTTAGACCTATACAATGAGCAGTTCTTC.

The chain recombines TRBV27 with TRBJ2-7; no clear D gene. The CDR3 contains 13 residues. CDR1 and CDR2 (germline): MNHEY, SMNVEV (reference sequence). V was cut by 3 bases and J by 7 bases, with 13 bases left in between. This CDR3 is CASSFTLSGEQYF. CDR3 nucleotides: TGTGCCAGCAGTTTTACTCTCTCGGGTGAGCAGTACTTC.

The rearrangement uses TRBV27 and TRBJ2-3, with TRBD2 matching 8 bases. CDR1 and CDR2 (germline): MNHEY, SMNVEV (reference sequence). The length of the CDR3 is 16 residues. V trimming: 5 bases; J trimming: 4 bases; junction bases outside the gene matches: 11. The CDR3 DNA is TGTGCCAGCAGTGCCGGGACTAGGGTTTATCCAGATACGCAGTATTTT. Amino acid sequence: CASSAGTRVYPDTQYF.

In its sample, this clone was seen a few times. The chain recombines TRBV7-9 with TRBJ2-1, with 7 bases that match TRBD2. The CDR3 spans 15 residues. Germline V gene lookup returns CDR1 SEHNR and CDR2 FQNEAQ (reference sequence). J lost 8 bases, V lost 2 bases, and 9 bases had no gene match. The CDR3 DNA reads TGTGCCAGCAGCTTACCCTGGGGGGGGAGGGATGAGCAGTTCTTC. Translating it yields CASSLPWGGRDEQFF.

CDR3 amino acids: CAWREVAEAFF. In DNA, the CDR3 is TGTGCCTGGAGAGAGGTGGCTGAAGCTTTCTTT. This sequence joins TRBV30 and TRBJ1-1, with unresolved D. Germline V gene sequence: CDR1 GTSNPN, CDR2 SVGIG (reference sequence). V lost 3 bases and J lost 6, with 8 bases in between. This CDR3 comprises 11 residues. The full variable domain, with the rest looked up from reference TRBV30 and TRBJ1-1, is SQTIHQWPATLVQPVGSPLSLECTVEGTSNPNLYWYRQAAGRGLQLLFYSVGIGQISSEVPQNLSASRPQDRQFILSSKKLLLSDSGFYLCAWREVAEAFFGQGTRLTVV.

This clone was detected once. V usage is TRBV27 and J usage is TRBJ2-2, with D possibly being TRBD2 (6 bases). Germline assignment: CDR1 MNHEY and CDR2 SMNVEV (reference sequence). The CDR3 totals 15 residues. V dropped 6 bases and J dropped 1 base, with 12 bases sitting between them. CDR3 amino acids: CASSRGAGNTGELFF. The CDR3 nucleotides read TGTGCCAGCAGCCGCGGGGCGGGGAACACCGGGGAGCTGTTTTTT.

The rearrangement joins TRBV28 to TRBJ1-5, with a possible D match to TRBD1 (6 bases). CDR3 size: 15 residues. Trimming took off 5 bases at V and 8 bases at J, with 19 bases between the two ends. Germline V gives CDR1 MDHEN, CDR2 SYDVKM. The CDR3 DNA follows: TGTGCCAGCAGTGAGGGGACATTATTACGTAAGCCCCAGCATTTT. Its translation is CASSEGTLLRKPQHF.